These T cell receptor beta chains were read from a single sample in a study of T cell repertoires in cytomegalovirus infection. TCRdb itself ran the reads through MiXCR, one entry per CDR3 protein. Of 200,000 to 300,000 distinct CDR3 sequences in the sample, around 12% were seen once. The sample comprised PBMCs. The receptors shown here come from a human donor in good health (CMV status not recorded). Some clones in this sample may be carry-over from other donors' samples. CDR3s include the opening cysteine and the closing phenylalanine or tryptophan. Each record gives: J gene, clone size, D gene, V gene, CDR3 protein, CDR3 DNA. The D gene is left open where the match is weak. Some rows have no size entry. The others give once, few or many, or a class for an expanded clone.

TRBJ1-1 | many | TRBD1 | TRBV11-2 | CASSLNRGREDTEAFF | TGTGCCAGCAGCTTAAACAGGGGGCGGGAGGACACTGAAGCTTTCTTT
TRBJ1-2 | . | TRBD1 | TRBV20-1 | CSARVPQGADYGYTF | TGCAGTGCTAGAGTCCCCCAGGGGGCGGACTATGGCTACACCTTC
TRBJ2-3 | . | . | TRBV5-1 | CASSLEGGSPDTQYF | TGCGCCAGCAGCTTGGAGGGAGGCAGTCCAGATACGCAGTATTTT
TRBJ1-6 | . | . | TRBV30 | CAWTLDSYNSPLHF | TGTGCCTGGACCCTCGACAGCTATAATTCACCCCTCCACTTT
TRBJ2-4 | . | . | TRBV7-4 | CASRLGALNIQYF | TGTGCCAGCCGCTTAGGGGCTTTAAACATTCAGTACTTC
TRBJ2-2 | many | TRBD2 | TRBV7-8 | CASSTGLAGVGELFF | TGTGCCAGCAGTACCGGACTAGCGGGAGTCGGGGAGCTGTTTTTT
TRBJ1-1 | few | TRBD1 | TRBV29-1 | CSARRAGGNTEAFF | TGCAGCGCTCGCCGGGCAGGGGGGAACACTGAAGCTTTCTTT
TRBJ1-2 | . | TRBD1 | TRBV30 | CAWSVTGGSNYGYTF | TGTGCCTGGAGTGTCACAGGGGGTTCGAACTATGGCTACACCTTC
TRBJ2-3 | many | . | TRBV7-8 | CASSLGLLTDTQYF | TGTGCCAGCAGCTTAGGACTGCTCACAGATACGCAGTATTTT
TRBJ1-5 | few | TRBD1 | TRBV28 | CASYAGGGNQPQHF | TGTGCCAGCTACGCAGGGGGCGGCAATCAGCCCCAGCATTTT
TRBJ2-3 | . | TRBD2 | TRBV6-6 | CASSKGLAGTDTQYF | TGTGCCAGCAGCAAAGGACTAGCGGGGACAGATACGCAGTATTTT
TRBJ1-6 | . | . | TRBV6-5 | CASSYRTVEDSPLHF | TGTGCCAGCAGTTACCGAACAGTCGAAGATTCACCCCTCCACTTT
TRBJ1-2 | . | TRBD1 | TRBV7-9 | CASSLRQGAYGYTF | TGTGCCAGCAGCCTGCGACAGGGGGCCTATGGCTACACCTTC
TRBJ2-4 | many | . | TRBV5-1 | CASSLAGVNIQYF | TGCGCCAGCAGCTTGGCGGGGGTAAACATTCAGTACTTC
TRBJ2-3 | many | TRBD2 | TRBV28 | CASSIPLAGGFDTQYF | TGTGCCAGCAGTATCCCACTAGCGGGAGGATTTGATACGCAGTATTTT
TRBJ2-3 | few | . | TRBV15 | CATSTVSQGWDTDTQYF | TGTGCCACCAGCACAGTCTCCCAGGGTTGGGACACAGATACGCAGTATTTT
TRBJ2-1 | . | TRBD2 | TRBV29-1 | CSVAPFAGTSGINEQFF | TGCAGCGTTGCCCCATTTGCCGGGACTAGCGGGATAAATGAGCAGTTCTTC
TRBJ1-2 | many | TRBD1 | TRBV7-3 | CASSPGQGAYYTF | TGTGCCAGCAGCCCCGGGCAGGGGGCTTACTACACCTTC
TRBJ2-7 | . | TRBD1 | TRBV5-6 | CASKLPGQGYEQYF | TGTGCCAGCAAGTTACCGGGACAGGGATACGAGCAGTACTTC
TRBJ1-1 | few | TRBD1 | TRBV6-2/TRBV6-3 | CASSRGQGMNTEAFF | TGTGCCAGCAGCAGAGGACAGGGGATGAACACTGAAGCTTTCTTT
TRBJ2-2 | many | . | TRBV6-4 | CASRTAANTGELFF | TGTGCCAGCAGAACAGCGGCGAACACCGGGGAGCTGTTTTTT
TRBJ1-3 | many | . | TRBV7-2 | CASSSGRGGSTIYF | TGTGCCAGCAGCTCCGGAAGAGGGGGATCCACCATATATTTT
TRBJ2-5 | . | . | TRBV20-1 | CSAIGQETQYF | TGCAGTGCTATAGGTCAAGAGACCCAGTACTTC
TRBJ1-4 | many | TRBD1 | TRBV7-2 | CASSRDRDVNEKLFF | TGTGCCAGCAGCCGAGACAGGGACGTAAATGAAAAACTGTTTTTT
TRBJ1-3 | few | . | TRBV27 | CASSYRTGNTIYF | TGTGCCAGCAGCTACAGGACTGGAAACACCATATATTTT
TRBJ2-7 | few | . | TRBV28 | CASIDGQSSYEQYF | TGTGCCAGCATTGACGGACAGAGCTCCTACGAGCAGTACTTC
TRBJ2-7 | many | . | TRBV28 | CASSMSLGGNEQYF | TGTGCCAGCAGTATGTCCCTAGGGGGAAACGAGCAGTACTTC
TRBJ2-7 | many | . | TRBV7-2 | CASSATLGLEQYF | TGTGCCAGCAGCGCAACTCTGGGCCTCGAGCAGTACTTC
TRBJ2-3 | few | . | TRBV5-1 | CASSYASDTDTQYF | TGCGCCAGCAGCTATGCTAGCGACACAGATACGCAGTATTTT
TRBJ2-3 | many | . | TRBV6-2/TRBV6-3 | CASSSSLGGLTDTQYF | TGTGCCAGCAGTTCTTCCCTAGGGGGGCTCACAGATACGCAGTATTTT
TRBJ2-7 | . | TRBD2 | TRBV20-1 | CSALGGLAGGTYEQYF | TGCAGTGCTTTGGGCGGACTAGCGGGGGGAACCTACGAGCAGTACTTC
TRBJ2-5 | many | . | TRBV11-1 | CASSPREGSQETQYF | TGTGCCAGCAGCCCGCGAGAGGGGAGTCAAGAGACCCAGTACTTC
TRBJ1-6 | . | . | TRBV14 | CASSQETENSPLHF | TGTGCCAGCAGCCAAGAGACAGAAAATTCACCCCTCCACTTT
TRBJ1-2 | many | . | TRBV12-3/TRBV12-4 | CASSTAYGYTF | TGTGCCAGCAGTACGGCGTATGGCTACACCTTC
TRBJ1-5 | many | . | TRBV20-1 | CSARDRPGNQPQHF | TGCAGTGCTAGAGATCGGCCAGGGAATCAGCCCCAGCATTTT
TRBJ2-2 | . | . | TRBV6-2/TRBV6-3 | CASSYLPTSNTGELFF | TGTGCCAGCAGTTACTTACCGACTTCGAACACCGGGGAGCTGTTTTTT
TRBJ2-3 | many | TRBD2 | TRBV7-8 | CASSLTGEGDTQYF | TGTGCCAGCAGCTTAACTGGGGAGGGGGATACGCAGTATTTT
TRBJ1-2 | many | . | TRBV6-2/TRBV6-3 | CASRNPGSGYTF | TGTGCCAGCAGAAACCCGGGAAGTGGCTACACCTTC
TRBJ2-1 | few | . | TRBV5-5 | CASSLVSRHNEQFF | TGTGCCAGCAGCTTGGTCTCGCGACACAATGAGCAGTTCTTC
TRBJ2-1 | many | . | TRBV7-2 | CASSRTPGVEDEQFF | TGTGCCAGCAGCCGGACCCCCGGGGTTGAGGATGAGCAGTTCTTC
TRBJ1-5 | many | . | TRBV19 | CASRRTGTNNQPQHF | TGTGCCAGTAGACGTACCGGGACAAACAATCAGCCCCAGCATTTT
TRBJ2-5 | many | . | TRBV7-3 | CASSATRGETQYF | TGTGCCAGCAGCGCGACTAGGGGAGAGACCCAGTACTTC
TRBJ1-3 | . | . | TRBV5-4 | CASSSGQRSSGNTIYF | TGTGCCAGCAGCTCCGGACAGAGGAGCTCTGGAAACACCATATATTTT
TRBJ1-6 | many | . | TRBV6-2/TRBV6-3 | CASSYEGSSYNSPLHF | TGTGCCAGCAGTTACGAGGGGAGCTCCTATAATTCACCCCTCCACTTT
TRBJ2-5 | few | TRBD2 | TRBV6-6 | CASSYSGERGSQETQYF | TGTGCCAGCAGTTACTCGGGGGAGCGGGGGTCCCAAGAGACCCAGTACTTC
TRBJ1-4 | many | TRBD1 | TRBV19 | CASTTPDRGGEKLFF | TGTGCCAGTACCACCCCGGACAGGGGAGGGGAAAAACTGTTTTTT
TRBJ2-5 | many | . | TRBV12-3/TRBV12-4 | CASSRTGTLRETQYF | TGTGCCAGCAGTAGAACCGGGACTCTTCGGGAGACCCAGTACTTC